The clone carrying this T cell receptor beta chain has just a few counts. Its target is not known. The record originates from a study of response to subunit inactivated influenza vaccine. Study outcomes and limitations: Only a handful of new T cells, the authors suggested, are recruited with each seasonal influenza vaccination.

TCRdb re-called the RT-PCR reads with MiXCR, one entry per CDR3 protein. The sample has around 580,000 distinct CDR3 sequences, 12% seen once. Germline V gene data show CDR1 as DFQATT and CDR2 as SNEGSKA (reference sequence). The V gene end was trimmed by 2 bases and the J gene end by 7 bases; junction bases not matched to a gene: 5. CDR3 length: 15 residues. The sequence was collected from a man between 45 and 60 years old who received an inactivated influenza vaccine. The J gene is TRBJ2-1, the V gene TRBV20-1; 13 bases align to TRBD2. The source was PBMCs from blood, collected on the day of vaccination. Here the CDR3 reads CSARKLAGGPNEQFF. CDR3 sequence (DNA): TGCAGTGCTAGAAAACTAGCGGGAGGGCCTAATGAGCAGTTCTTC.